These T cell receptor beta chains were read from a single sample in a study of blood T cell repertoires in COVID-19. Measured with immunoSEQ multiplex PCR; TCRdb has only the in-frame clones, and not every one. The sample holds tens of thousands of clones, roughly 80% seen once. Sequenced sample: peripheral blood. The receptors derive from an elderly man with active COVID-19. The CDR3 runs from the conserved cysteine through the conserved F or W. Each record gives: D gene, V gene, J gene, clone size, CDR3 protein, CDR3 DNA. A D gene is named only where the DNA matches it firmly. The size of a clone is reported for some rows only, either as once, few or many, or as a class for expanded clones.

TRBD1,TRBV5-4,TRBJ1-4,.,CASSLARDRGTNEKLFF,TGTGCCAGCAGCTTAGCACGGGACAGGGGAACTAATGAAAAACTGTTTTTT
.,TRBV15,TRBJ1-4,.,CASHTDRTTNEKLFF,TGTGCCTCACATACTGACAGAACAACTAATGAAAAACTGTTTTTT
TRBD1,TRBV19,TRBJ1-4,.,CASTTGDTNEKLFF,TGTGCCAGCACAACAGGGGACACTAATGAAAAACTGTTTTTT
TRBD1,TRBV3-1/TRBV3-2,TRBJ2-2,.,CASRSPGTGGTGELFF,TGTGCCAGCAGGAGTCCCGGGACAGGGGGAACCGGGGAGCTGTTTTTT
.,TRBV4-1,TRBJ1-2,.,CASSQDGAGQANYGYTF,TGCGCCAGCAGCCAAGATGGCGCAGGTCAAGCTAACTATGGCTACACCTTC
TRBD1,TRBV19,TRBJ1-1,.,CASSTGTGFTEAFF,TGTGCCAGTAGCACCGGGACAGGATTCACTGAAGCTTTCTTT
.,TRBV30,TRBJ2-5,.,CAWSVLKTQYF,TGTGCCTGGAGTGTTCTAAAGACCCAGTACTTC
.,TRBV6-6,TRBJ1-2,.,CASSRTVRYGYTF,TGTGCCAGCAGCAGGACAGTTCGTTATGGCTACACCTTC
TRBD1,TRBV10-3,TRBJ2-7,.,CAISPQPGQGPLEQYF,TGTGCCATCAGCCCTCAACCGGGACAGGGTCCTCTCGAGCAGTACTTC
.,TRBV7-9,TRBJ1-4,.,CASSLGRETATNEKLFF,TGTGCCAGCAGCTTGGGGAGGGAGACTGCAACTAATGAAAAACTGTTTTTT
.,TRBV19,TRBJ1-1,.,CASNGGNTEAFF,TGTGCCAGTAATGGGGGGAATACTGAAGCTTTCTTT
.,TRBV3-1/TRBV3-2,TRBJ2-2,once,CASSQEFAGNTGELFF,TGTGCCAGCAGCCAAGAATTTGCAGGGAACACCGGGGAGCTGTTTTTT
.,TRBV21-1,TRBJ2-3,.,CASIIGGEDTQYF,TGTGCCAGCATCATAGGGGGGGAAGATACGCAGTATTTT
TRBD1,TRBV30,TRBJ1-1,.,CAWRLGIQGSAFF,TGTGCCTGGAGATTAGGGATACAGGGGTCGGCTTTCTTT
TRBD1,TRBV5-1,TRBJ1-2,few,CASSLGGGDYGYTF,TGCGCCAGCAGCTTGGGAGGGGGCGACTATGGCTACACCTTC
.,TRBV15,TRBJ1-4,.,CATSTRNGEKLFF,TGTGCCACCAGCACCAGGAACGGCGAAAAACTGTTTTTT
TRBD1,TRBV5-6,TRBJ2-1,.,CASSLTGGAYNEQFF,TGTGCCAGCAGCTTAACAGGGGGTGCCTACAATGAGCAGTTCTTC
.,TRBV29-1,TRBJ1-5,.,CSVGSGTSNQPQHF,TGCAGCGTTGGGTCCGGGACATCCAATCAGCCCCAGCATTTT
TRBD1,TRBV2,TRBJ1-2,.,CASSENLGQGAGYTF,TGTGCCAGCAGTGAGAACTTGGGACAGGGCGCTGGCTACACCTTC
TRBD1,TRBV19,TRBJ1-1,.,CASSIPGTGEAFF,TGTGCCAGTAGTATCCCTGGGACAGGAGAAGCTTTCTTT
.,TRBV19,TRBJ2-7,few,CATKAPHRDYEQYF,TGTGCCACCAAAGCCCCCCACAGGGACTACGAGCAGTACTTC
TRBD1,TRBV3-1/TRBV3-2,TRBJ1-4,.,CASSQDWGNRGRVATNEKLFF,TGTGCCAGCAGCCAAGATTGGGGGAACAGGGGGCGAGTAGCAACTAATGAAAAACTGTTTTTT
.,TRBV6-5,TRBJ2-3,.,CASSYTGQNTDTQYF,TGTGCCAGCAGTTATACTGGGCAAAACACAGATACGCAGTATTTT
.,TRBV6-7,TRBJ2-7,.,CASSYAGPYYEQYF,TGTGCCAGCAGTTACGCGGGGCCATATTACGAGCAGTACTTC
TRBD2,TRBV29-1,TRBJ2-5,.,CSVGTSGGQETQYF,TGCAGCGTAGGGACTAGCGGGGGACAAGAGACCCAGTACTTC
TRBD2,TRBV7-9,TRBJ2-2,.,CASSFGRDVGELFF,TGTGCCAGCAGCTTCGGGAGGGATGTCGGGGAGCTGTTTTTT
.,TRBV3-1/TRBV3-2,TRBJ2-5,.,CASSQGLSGGMRETQYF,TGTGCCAGCAGCCAAGGTCTTTCGGGGGGCATGAGAGAGACCCAGTACTTC
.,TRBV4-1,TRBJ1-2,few,CASSQAPWRGNGGYTF,TGCGCCAGCAGCCAAGCCCCTTGGAGGGGCAATGGTGGCTACACCTTC
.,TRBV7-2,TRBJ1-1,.,CASSLRDLEEAFF,TGTGCCAGCAGCTTAAGGGACTTGGAGGAAGCTTTCTTT
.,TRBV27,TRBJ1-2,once,CASSFSPNYGYTF,TGTGCCAGCAGTTTCTCCCCAAACTATGGCTACACCTTT
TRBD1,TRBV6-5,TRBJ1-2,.,CASTRQGHGYTF,TGTGCCAGCACCAGACAGGGGCACGGCTACACCTTC
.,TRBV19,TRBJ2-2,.,CASSQGSNTGELFF,TGTGCCAGTTCACAGGGTAGTAACACCGGGGAGCTGTTTTTT
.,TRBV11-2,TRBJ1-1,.,CASSPRDREAFF,TGTGCCAGCAGCCCCCGAGACAGGGAAGCTTTCTTT
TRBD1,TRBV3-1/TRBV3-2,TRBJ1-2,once,CASSQDPTGGRGYTF,TGTGCCAGCAGCCAAGATCCAACAGGGGGGCGAGGCTACACCTTC
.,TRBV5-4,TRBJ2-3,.,CASSLEAADTQYF,TGTGCCAGCAGCTTGGAAGCAGCGGATACGCAGTATTTT
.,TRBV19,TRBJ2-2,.,CASSPNYLVTGELFF,TGTGCCAGTAGTCCTAACTACTTAGTCACCGGGGAGCTGTTTTTT
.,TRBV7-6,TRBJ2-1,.,CASSLPVDLQTGFYNEQFF,TGTGCCAGCAGCTTACCAGTCGATCTGCAGACTGGCTTCTACAATGAGCAGTTCTTC
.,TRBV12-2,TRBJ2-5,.,CASRRSGFSDGETQYF,TGTGCAAGTCGTAGATCCGGGTTTTCGGATGGAGAGACCCAGTACTTC
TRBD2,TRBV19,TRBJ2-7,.,CASSAAGGLTYEQYF,TGTGCCAGTAGCGCAGCGGGGGGATTAACCTACGAGCAGTACTTC
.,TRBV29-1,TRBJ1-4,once,CSVVRGSNEKLFF,TGCAGCGTTGTTCGGGGGTCTAATGAAAAACTGTTTTTT
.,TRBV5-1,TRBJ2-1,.,CASSYGQSYNEQFF,TGCGCCAGCAGCTACGGACAGTCATACAATGAGCAGTTCTTC
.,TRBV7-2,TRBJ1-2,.,CASSLEGITNYGYTF,TGTGCCAGCAGCTTAGAGGGGATTACCAACTATGGCTACACCTTC
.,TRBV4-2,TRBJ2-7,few,CASSQDIGGTYEQYF,TGTGCCAGCAGCCAAGATATTGGCGGAACCTACGAGCAGTACTTC